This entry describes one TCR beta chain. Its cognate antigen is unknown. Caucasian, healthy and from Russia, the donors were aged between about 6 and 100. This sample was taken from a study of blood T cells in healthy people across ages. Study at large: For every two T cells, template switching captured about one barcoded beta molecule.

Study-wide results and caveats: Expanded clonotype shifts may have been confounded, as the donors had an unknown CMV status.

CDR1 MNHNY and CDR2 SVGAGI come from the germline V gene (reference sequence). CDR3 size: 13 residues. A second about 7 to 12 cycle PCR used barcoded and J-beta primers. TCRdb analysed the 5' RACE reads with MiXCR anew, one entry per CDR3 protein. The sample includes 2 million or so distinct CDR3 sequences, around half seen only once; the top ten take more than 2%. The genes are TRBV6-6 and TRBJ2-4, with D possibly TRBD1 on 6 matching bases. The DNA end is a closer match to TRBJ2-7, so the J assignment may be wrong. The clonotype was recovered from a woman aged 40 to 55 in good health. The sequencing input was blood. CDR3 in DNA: TGTGCCAGCAGTCAGCAAGACAGGTACGAGCAGTACTTC. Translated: CASSQQDRYEQYF.